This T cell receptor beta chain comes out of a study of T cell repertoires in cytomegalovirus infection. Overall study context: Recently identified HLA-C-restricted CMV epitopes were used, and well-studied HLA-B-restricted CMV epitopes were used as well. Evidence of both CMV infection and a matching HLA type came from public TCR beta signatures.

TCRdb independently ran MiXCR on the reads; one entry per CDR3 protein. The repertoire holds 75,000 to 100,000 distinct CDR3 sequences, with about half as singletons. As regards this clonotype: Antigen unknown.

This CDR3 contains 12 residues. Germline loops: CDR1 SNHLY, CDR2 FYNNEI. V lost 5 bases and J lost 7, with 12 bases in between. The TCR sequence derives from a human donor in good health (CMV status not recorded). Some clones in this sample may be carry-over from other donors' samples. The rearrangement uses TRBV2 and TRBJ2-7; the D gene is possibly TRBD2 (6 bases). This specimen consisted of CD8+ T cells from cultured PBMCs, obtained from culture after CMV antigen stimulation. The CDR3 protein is CASSILREEQYF. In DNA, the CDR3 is TGTGCCAGCAGTATACTCCGGGAGGAGCAGTACTTC.